One and the same sample provided the 16 T cell receptor beta chains below, sequenced in a study of chemoradiotherapy in HPV16-positive cancers. Data came from immunoSEQ multiplex PCR; TCRdb stores just in-frame clones and leaves some out. The data contain 4,500 or so clones, about nine tenths of them singletons. Specimen: tumor tissue, collected from a patient who underwent chemoradiotherapy. These receptors were obtained from a human donor with HPV-associated anogenital cancer.

The rearrangement uses TRBV11-2 and TRBJ1-1, with a possible D match to TRBD1 (5 bases). Germline lookup yields CDR1 SGHAT and CDR2 FQNNGV. The V gene lost 4 bases and the J gene lost 8 bases, with 14 bases spanning the gap. This CDR3 comprises 13 residues. The CDR3 sequence: CASSSDSGTEAFF. CDR3 sequence (DNA): TGTGCCAGCAGCTCCGACTCCGGGACGGAAGCTTTCTTT.

The chain links TRBV6-1 to TRBJ1-5; D is unresolved. Germline values: CDR1 MNHNS, CDR2 SASEGT. There are 16 residues in the CDR3. With 1 base removed from V and 0 bases from J, the gap between germline ends came to 10 bases. DNA for the CDR3: TGTGCCAGCAGTGAAGAAGTATTCGGTAGCAATCAGCCCCAGCATTTT. This encodes CASSEEVFGSNQPQHF.

The genes are TRBV19 and TRBJ1-1, with D possibly matching TRBD1 (5 bases). CDR1 LNHDA and CDR2 SQIVND come from the germline V gene (reference sequence). V lost 3 bases and J 3 bases, leaving 11 bases between the germline ends. CDR3 length equals 14 residues. CDR3 residues: CASSIRDGDTEAFF. In DNA, the CDR3 is TGTGCCAGTAGTATTAGGGACGGGGACACTGAAGCTTTCTTT.

By share, this clone ranks as large. This chain uses TRBV15 with TRBJ2-2; the match to TRBD2 covers 9 bases. CDR3 length equals 15 residues. Trimming at V came to 6 bases and at J to 1 base, leaving 3 bases not matched to a gene. Germline V gene lookup returns CDR1 LNHNV and CDR2 YYDKDF (reference sequence). The DNA for the CDR3 is TGTGCCACCAGTTCGACTAGCGGGAACACCGGGGAGCTGTTTTTT. Protein product: CATSSTSGNTGELFF.

The rearrangement links TRBV5-1 to TRBJ1-1; 8 bases fit TRBD1. CDR1 SGHRS and CDR2 YFSETQ come from the germline V gene. Trimming took 3 bases from V and 1 from J; bases not matched to a gene: 8. This CDR3 is 16 amino acids long. CDR3 residues: CASSSKQGVGNTEAFF. Written as DNA, the CDR3 is TGCGCCAGCAGCTCCAAACAGGGGGTGGGGAACACTGAAGCTTTCTTT.

The genes are TRBV6-4 and TRBJ1-2; D gene unclear. V dropped 7 bases and J dropped 8 bases, with 5 bases sitting between them. The germline V gene has CDR1 MRHNA and CDR2 SNTAGT. The CDR3 covers 9 residues. The chain's CDR3 is CASMGGYTF. The DNA of the CDR3 is TGTGCCAGCATGGGCGGCTACACCTTC.

The chain links TRBV7-8 to TRBJ2-3; 8 nucleotides align to TRBD1. The CDR3 spans 15 residues. From germline, CDR1 is SGHVS and CDR2 FQNEAQ. Trimming took 1 base from V and 6 from J; bases not matched to a gene: 6. The DNA of the CDR3 is TGTGCCAGCAGCTTAGAGGGACAGGAGGTCGATACGCAGTATTTT. Translating gives CASSLEGQEVDTQYF.

This chain joins TRBV19 and TRBJ2-4; 7 positions match TRBD1. Germline CDR1 reads LNHDA; CDR2 reads SQIVND (reference sequence). The CDR3 extends over 15 amino acids. V was pared by 5 bases and J by 6 bases, with 10 bases of the junction left unmatched. The CDR3 is CASSPPTGNRNIQYF. The CDR3 DNA sequence: TGTGCCAGTAGTCCCCCGACAGGGAACAGAAACATTCAGTACTTC.

The chain is built from TRBV2 and TRBJ2-1; tentative D call: TRBD2 (6 bases). Germline V gene lookup returns CDR1 SNHLY and CDR2 FYNNEI. The length of the CDR3 is 18 residues. Trimming removed 3 bases from V and 2 bases from J, with 20 bases in between. The DNA for the CDR3 is TGTGCCAGCAGTGAGGGCCCCCACCGGAGGGAGCCCTACAATGAGCAGTTCTTC. Amino acids: CASSEGPHRREPYNEQFF. The full variable domain, its missing parts supplied by reference TRBV2 and TRBJ2-1, is EPEVTQTPSHQVTQMGQEVILRCVPISNHLYFYWYRQILGQKVEFLVSFYNNEISEKSEIFDDQFSVERPDGSNFTLKIRSTKLEDSAMYFCASSEGPHRREPYNEQFFGPGTRLTVL.

The chain combines TRBV28 with TRBJ2-7, with D maybe TRBD2 (6 bases). The CDR3 is made up of 12 amino acids. V gave up 8 bases and J gave up 3 bases, with 11 bases separating them. CDR1 and CDR2 from the germline V gene are MDHEN and SYDVKM. CDR3 residues: CASGWGDYEQYV. DNA of the CDR3: TGTGCCAGCGGCTGGGGGGACTACGAGCAGTACGTC.

The gene calls are TRBV29-1 and TRBJ2-1; TRBD2 is a possible D gene (7 bases). This CDR3 is built from 17 residues. Trimming took off 0 bases at V and 0 bases at J, with 15 bases between the two ends. CDR1 is SQVTM, CDR2 ANQGSEA, per germline. The CDR3 region is CSVEDLGGPSSYNEQFF. The CDR3 nucleotides are TGCAGCGTTGAAGATCTCGGGGGGCCTAGCTCCTACAATGAGCAGTTCTTC.

The chain links TRBV19 to TRBJ1-5; no firm D call. The CDR3 totals 16 residues. From germline, CDR1 is LNHDA and CDR2 SQIVND (reference sequence). V was trimmed by 4 bases and J by 1 base, leaving 14 bases between them. Written as DNA, the CDR3 is TGTGCCAGTAGTACCACCTTTAGGGCCAGCAATCAGCCCCAGCATTTT. Its translation is CASSTTFRASNQPQHF.

In regard to this clone: Within the sample, other DNA sequences also encode this same CDR3. The genes are TRBV11-2 and TRBJ1-5; D call uncertain. The CDR3 has 15 residues. Trimming took off 0 bases at V and 6 bases at J, with 12 bases between the two ends. Germline lookup yields CDR1 SGHAT and CDR2 FQNNGV. The DNA of the CDR3 is TGTGCCAGCAGCTTAGATGGGCGACGGGGTCAGCCCCAGCATTTT. Translated: CASSLDGRRGQPQHF.

V and J are TRBV4-1 and TRBJ2-4; weak D call: TRBD1 (6 bases). CDR3 length: 15 amino acids. V lost 0 bases and J 7 bases, leaving 13 bases between the germline ends. CDR1 MGHRA and CDR2 YSYEKL come from the germline V gene. This CDR3 reads CASSQDVRGENIQYF. CDR3 nucleotides: TGCGCCAGCAGCCAAGATGTCAGGGGCGAGAACATTCAGTACTTC.

The chain uses TRBV20-1 and TRBJ1-1, with D unresolved. This CDR3 is built from 11 residues. The V end lost 8 bases, the J end lost 1 base, and 8 bases lay between the germline ends. Germline-derived CDR1 and CDR2 are DFQATT and SNEGSKA (reference sequence). CDR3 sequence reads: CSTWGNTEAFF. CDR3 sequence (DNA): TGCAGTACGTGGGGGAACACTGAAGCTTTCTTT.

The V gene is TRBV5-1, the J gene TRBJ1-2; maybe TRBD1 (6 bases). This CDR3 region has 13 residues. Germline loops: CDR1 SGHRS, CDR2 YFSETQ. The V gene lost 1 base and the J gene lost 6 bases, with 10 bases spanning the gap. The CDR3 DNA follows: TGCGCCAGCAGCTTGACAGGGACGAATGGCTACACCTTC. Amino acids: CASSLTGTNGYTF.